Shown below are 30 T cell receptor beta chains from a single sample sequenced in a study of human T cells and chemical hapten exposure. Each CDR3 protein is one row after TCRdb ran MiXCR on the RACE reads. The profile shows more than 150,000 distinct CDR3 sequences, approximately 29% of them singletons. Indicated time point: pre-sensitization, week 0. Treatment indicated: therapeutic diphenylcyclopropenone sensitization with weekly scalp DPC. Sample: whole blood, taken in connection with sensitization to the hapten diphenylcyclopropenone (DPC). The receptors derive from a woman aged 30 to 39 with alopecia areata. Some clones in this sample may be carry-over from other donors' samples.

The sample holds a few counts of this clonotype. The gene calls are TRBV2 and TRBJ2-3; no definite D call. The CDR3 has 15 residues. V dropped 7 bases and J dropped 2 bases, with 16 bases sitting between them. Germline CDR1 is SNHLY and CDR2 is FYNNEI. The CDR3, as DNA: TGTGCCAGCACATGGGCACCATCCACCACAGATACGCAGTATTTT. Translation: CASTWAPSTTDTQYF.

This clonotype was picked up a small number of times. V gene TRBV4-2 combines with J gene TRBJ2-1; D may be TRBD2 (6 bases). Germline CDR1 is LGHNA and CDR2 is YNFKEQ. The CDR3 totals 14 residues. With 3 bases removed from V and 6 bases from J, the gap between germline ends came to 12 bases. The CDR3 reads CASSQAGPPNEQFF. The CDR3 DNA sequence: TGTGCCAGCAGCCAGGCGGGACCCCCCAATGAGCAGTTCTTC.

V and J are TRBV2 and TRBJ2-7; D call uncertain. This CDR3 spans 13 amino acids. Germline CDR1 and CDR2: SNHLY and FYNNEI. V gave up 6 bases and J gave up 0 bases, with 9 bases separating them. The CDR3 region is CASRDGSSYEQYF. The CDR3 bases are TGTGCCAGCAGAGACGGATCCTCCTACGAGCAGTACTTC. The whole variable domain, remainder taken from reference TRBV2 and TRBJ2-7, is EPEVTQTPSHQVTQMGQEVILRCVPISNHLYFYWYRQILGQKVEFLVSFYNNEISEKSEIFDDQFSVERPDGSNFTLKIRSTKLEDSAMYFCASRDGSSYEQYFGPGTRLTVT.

In its sample, this clonotype was seen a few times. J is TRBJ1-2 and V is TRBV7-2; D possibly corresponds to TRBD1 (6 bases). Trimming took 1 base from V and 8 from J, leaving 11 bases between them. The CDR3 sequence is 13 residues long. Germline values: CDR1 SGHTA, CDR2 FQGNSA. CDR3 amino acids: CASSLGGALGYTF. The CDR3 DNA reads TGTGCCAGCAGCTTAGGGGGGGCTCTAGGCTACACCTTC.

This clonotype was seen a few times. This sequence joins TRBV7-2 and TRBJ2-2; 7 nucleotides agree with TRBD1. Germline-derived CDR1 and CDR2 are SGHTA and FQGNSA. Trimming at V came to 1 base and at J to 2 bases, leaving 4 bases not matched to a gene. The CDR3 is made up of 16 amino acids. CDR3 DNA: TGTGCCAGCAGCTTAGGGACAGGCGCTAACACCGGGGAGCTGTTTTTT. This translates into CASSLGTGANTGELFF.

The chain uses TRBV18 and TRBJ2-2, with D perhaps being TRBD1 or TRBD2 (6 bases each). The CDR3 has 16 residues. The ends were cut back, 0 bases at V and 2 bases at J, with 10 bases in the middle. In germline, CDR1 is KGHSH, CDR2 LQKENI. The CDR3 DNA reads as TGTGCCAGCTCACCACCCGGGGGCCCCAACACCGGGGAGCTGTTTTTT. Its protein product is CASSPPGGPNTGELFF.

The CDR3 reads CASSWGQGGEQFF. CDR3 nucleotides: TGCGCCAGCAGCTGGGGACAGGGGGGTGAGCAGTTCTTC. This chain connects TRBV5-1 to TRBJ2-1; 11 bases fit TRBD1. The junction had 2 bases not matched to a gene; V was cut back by 3 bases and J by 9 bases. The germline V gene encodes CDR1 SGHRS and CDR2 YFSETQ. The CDR3 loop spans 13 amino acids.

The rearrangement joins TRBV7-2 to TRBJ2-5; TRBD2 is a possible D gene (7 bases). V was shortened by 7 bases and J by 1 base, with 10 bases between the two germline ends. Germline loops: CDR1 SGHTA, CDR2 FQGNSA. The CDR3 loop spans 13 amino acids. The CDR3 is CASTGGLQETQYF. The DNA for the CDR3 is TGTGCCAGCACCGGGGGGCTCCAAGAGACCCAGTACTTC. The whole variable domain, remainder taken from reference TRBV7-2 and TRBJ2-5, is GAGVSQSPSNKVTEKGKDVELRCDPISGHTALYWYRQSLGQGLEFLIYFQGNSAPDKSGLPSDRFSAERTGGSVSTLTIQRTQQEDSAVYLCASTGGLQETQYFGPGTRLLVL.

This clonotype was counted a few times. This rearrangement joins TRBV7-9 to TRBJ1-2; D ambiguous. CDR3 size: 14 residues. Germline V gives CDR1 SEHNR, CDR2 FQNEAQ (reference sequence). The ends were cut back, 0 bases at V and 0 bases at J, with 5 bases in the middle. CDR3 DNA: TGTGCCAGCAGCTTAGCACAAGCTAACTATGGCTACACCTTC. Amino acid sequence: CASSLAQANYGYTF.

The genes are TRBV5-1 and TRBJ2-5, with TRBD1 matching over 11 bases. The V and J ends lost 4 bases and 5 bases, in that order; junction bases with no gene match: 4. CDR3 length equals 14 residues. Germline loops: CDR1 SGHRS, CDR2 YFSETQ. CDR3 bases: TGCGCCAGCAGCGGATGGGACAGGGGGGAGACCCAGTACTTC. Translation: CASSGWDRGETQYF.

The table lists this clonotype with a count of one. V usage is TRBV28 and J usage is TRBJ1-5; possibly TRBD1 for D (6 bases). The germline gives CDR1 MDHEN, CDR2 SYDVKM. There are 16 residues in the CDR3. V was cut by 2 bases and J by 2 bases, with 13 bases left in between. CDR3 in amino acids: CASSLMGAGGNQPQHF. The CDR3 DNA sequence: TGTGCCAGCAGTTTAATGGGGGCAGGAGGCAATCAGCCCCAGCATTTT. Based on the CDR3 plus reference TRBV28 and TRBJ1-5, the full variable domain is DVKVTQSSRYLVKRTGEKVFLECVQDMDHENMFWYRQDPGLGLRLIYFSYDVKMKEKGDIPEGYSVSREKKERFSLILESASTNQTSMYLCASSLMGAGGNQPQHFGDGTRLSIL.

This clonotype was detected only a few times. The genes are TRBV7-8 and TRBJ2-1, with D unresolved. Germline V lookup: CDR1 SGHVS, CDR2 FQNEAQ. The CDR3 is made up of 12 amino acids. Trimming took 5 bases from V and 8 from J, leaving 10 bases between them. As DNA, the CDR3 is TGTGCCAGCAGCCCTATGGGCTATGAGCAGTTCTTC. Amino acid sequence: CASSPMGYEQFF.

The table lists this clonotype with many counts. The chain has TRBV30 and TRBJ2-7; D assignment may be TRBD1 or TRBD2 (5 bases each). The germline CDR1 and CDR2 sequences are GTSNPN and SVGIG (reference sequence). The CDR3 has 16 residues. V lost 1 base and J lost 5, with 21 bases in between. The CDR3 DNA sequence: TGTGCCTGGAGTGCGGGACCTCCCAAAAATAGGGACGAGCAGTACTTC. Its protein product is CAWSAGPPKNRDEQYF.

This chain uses TRBV6-2 or TRBV6-3 with TRBJ2-5, with 7 nucleotides matching TRBD1. CDR1 is MNHEY and CDR2 is SVGEGT in the germline V gene. The CDR3 length is 15 residues. The V segment lost 4 bases and the J segment 2 bases; nucleotides outside the gene matches: 7. The CDR3 loop reads CASSSWGQKQETQYF. Here the CDR3 DNA reads TGTGCCAGCAGTTCCTGGGGACAGAAACAAGAGACCCAGTACTTC.

This clonotype was counted only a few times. The chain has TRBV29-1 and TRBJ1-1; 7 bases are shared with TRBD1. CDR1 and CDR2 from the germline V gene are SQVTM and ANQGSEA. V was pared by 4 bases and J by 0 bases, with 2 bases of the junction left unmatched. This CDR3 is 13 amino acids long. The CDR3 reads CSVAGQMNTEAFF. Written as DNA, the CDR3 is TGCAGCGTTGCGGGACAGATGAACACTGAAGCTTTCTTT.

The CDR3: CASSLNRDPSGNTIYF. The CDR3 coding sequence is TGTGCCAGCAGCCTCAACAGGGACCCTTCTGGAAACACCATATATTTT. The V and J genes are TRBV2 and TRBJ1-3, with D maybe TRBD1 (6 bases). This CDR3 spans 16 amino acids. The germline V gene encodes CDR1 SNHLY and CDR2 FYNNEI. V was shortened by 6 bases and J by 1 base, with 16 bases between the two germline ends.

In this sample, this clonotype turned up a few times. This chain uses TRBV30 with TRBJ1-2; D not certain. Trimming took off 0 bases at V and 4 bases at J, with 3 bases between the two ends. This CDR3 is built from 11 residues. Germline V CDR1 and CDR2: GTSNPN, SVGIG (reference sequence). The CDR3 here is CAWSVLYGYTF. CDR3 in DNA: TGTGCCTGGAGTGTACTCTATGGCTACACCTTC.

This clonotype was observed a few times. The chain couples TRBV9 to TRBJ2-1; D unclear. The CDR3 extends over 14 amino acids. The V gene's germline CDR1 is SGDLS and CDR2 YYNGEE. V lost 5 bases and J 4 bases, leaving 13 bases between the germline ends. CDR3 bases: TGTGCCAGCAGTAGCCCCGGAGCTTACAATGAGCAGTTCTTC. It translates to CASSSPGAYNEQFF.

The chain couples TRBV5-1 to TRBJ1-6; unclear D gene. The V end lost 5 bases, the J end lost 0 bases, and 3 bases lay between the germline ends. In germline, CDR1 is SGHRS, CDR2 YFSETQ. This CDR3 contains 13 residues. The CDR3 bases are TGCGCCAGCAGGAGCTCCTATAATTCACCCCTCCACTTT. Amino acid sequence: CASRSSYNSPLHF. The whole variable domain, filled in from reference TRBV5-1 and TRBJ1-6, reads KAGVTQTPRYLIKTRGQQVTLSCSPISGHRSVSWYQQTPGQGLQFLFEYFSETQRNKGNFPGRFSGRQFSNSRSEMNVSTLELGDSALYLCASRSSYNSPLHFGNGTRLTVT.

The chain joins TRBV6-5 to TRBJ2-1; 10 bases fit TRBD2. The V gene end was trimmed by 6 bases and the J gene end by 4 bases; junction bases not matched to a gene: 6. The germline gives CDR1 MNHEY, CDR2 SVGAGI. The CDR3 runs to 15 residues. CDR3 sequence: CASSQPGLAYNEQFF. The CDR3 DNA follows: TGTGCCAGCAGCCAGCCGGGACTAGCGTACAATGAGCAGTTCTTC.

The genes are TRBV4-3 and TRBJ1-1; tentatively, D is TRBD1 (6 bases). Germline values: CDR1 LGHNA, CDR2 YSLEER. The length of the CDR3 is 14 residues. V lost 6 bases to trimming and J lost 2 bases, with 13 bases between them. CDR3 protein: CASREGTPNTEAFF. CDR3 coding DNA: TGCGCCAGCAGGGAGGGGACACCAAACACTGAAGCTTTCTTT.

This chain links TRBV20-1 with TRBJ1-4; a weak D match, TRBD1 (5 bases). V dropped 1 base and J dropped 2 bases, with 14 bases sitting between them. The CDR3 length is 16 residues. Germline CDR1 DFQATT, CDR2 SNEGSKA (reference sequence). The CDR3 coding sequence is TGCAGTGCTAGAGGTTTTTCCGAGGGGACTAATGAAAAACTGTTTTTT. Translating it yields CSARGFSEGTNEKLFF.

Regarding this clonotype: One end of the junction is discordant with germline, which a read error may explain. The rearrangement uses TRBV9 and TRBJ1-6; no firm D call. This CDR3 has 14 residues. Germline V gene lookup returns CDR1 SGDLS and CDR2 YYNGEE. The CDR3 DNA is TGTACCAGCAACCCTGGGACCTATAATTCACCCCTCCACTTT. Translated: CTSNPGTYNSPLHF.

This clonotype appeared a few times. This sequence joins TRBV30 and TRBJ2-1; no reliable D call. The V end was cut by 0 bases, the J end by 8 bases, with 5 bases between. The CDR3 is made up of 11 amino acids. Germline V lookup: CDR1 GTSNPN, CDR2 SVGIG (reference sequence). The CDR3: CAWSVSDEQFF. DNA of the CDR3: TGTGCCTGGAGTGTGTCCGATGAGCAGTTCTTC.

This clonotype has a count of ten or more. The CDR3 sequence is CSASGTVSYEQYF. The DNA for the CDR3 is TGCAGTGCTTCCGGGACAGTTTCCTACGAGCAGTACTTC. The chain carries TRBV20-1 and TRBJ2-7, with 7 nucleotides matching TRBD1. Germline trimming cut 5 bases from V and 1 base from J; bases unmatched to any gene: 5. This CDR3 has 13 amino acids. CDR1 DFQATT and CDR2 SNEGSKA come from the germline V gene (reference sequence).

J is TRBJ1-4 and V is TRBV4-3; D is possibly TRBD1 (6 bases). The CDR3 length is 15 residues. V was shortened by 4 bases and J by 6 bases, with 15 bases between the two germline ends. Germline loops: CDR1 LGHNA, CDR2 YSLEER. The CDR3 bases are TGCGCCAGCAGCCCAGTTGGTGCAGGGGATGAAAAACTGTTTTTT. Translation: CASSPVGAGDEKLFF.

The rearrangement uses TRBV5-1 and TRBJ2-2; TRBD1 or TRBD2 may be the D gene (5 bases each). Trimming removed 4 bases from V and 1 base from J, with 5 bases in between. In germline, CDR1 is SGHRS, CDR2 YFSETQ. CDR3 size: 13 residues. DNA of the CDR3: TGCGCCAGCAGCGGGGGGAACACCGGGGAGCTGTTTTTT. Translating gives CASSGGNTGELFF.

The chain employs TRBV18 and TRBJ1-1; 8 positions agree with TRBD1. From germline, CDR1 is KGHSH and CDR2 LQKENI. V lost 6 bases, J lost 8 bases, and 8 bases stayed unmatched. The CDR3 is made up of 13 amino acids. Here the CDR3 reads CASSPQGAREAFF. The CDR3 DNA sequence: TGTGCCAGCTCGCCCCAGGGGGCCCGGGAAGCTTTCTTT.

This clonotype was detected a few times. The chain couples TRBV4-2 to TRBJ2-6, with D maybe TRBD1 (6 bases). The germline V and J ends were trimmed by 1 base and 2 bases, with 12 bases remaining between them. The germline V gene encodes CDR1 LGHNA and CDR2 YNFKEQ. The CDR3 sequence is 17 residues long. The CDR3 sequence: CASSQVSGVTGANVLTF. Here the CDR3 DNA reads TGTGCCAGCAGCCAAGTTTCAGGGGTTACTGGGGCCAACGTCCTGACTTTC.

The J gene is TRBJ2-6, the V gene TRBV28; D is uncertain. The ends were cut back, 9 bases at V and 0 bases at J, with 9 bases in the middle. Germline values: CDR1 MDHEN, CDR2 SYDVKM. CDR3 size: 14 residues. CDR3: CASESGSGANVLTF. The CDR3 DNA reads as TGTGCCAGTGAGTCCGGCTCTGGGGCCAACGTCCTGACTTTC.